This passage covers 11 T cell receptor gamma chains from one sample sequenced in a study of gamma delta lymphoproliferative disorders and STAT genes (dated by TCRdb to about 2018). For both patients and controls, peripheral blood mononuclear cells were isolated, and the genomic DNA from these cells was used for TCR sequencing. The method was multiplex PCR. These reads were obtained on an Illumina MiSeq. TCRdb called clones afresh from the public reads with CATT; identical DNA rows were later merged. A total of 1,500 to 2,500 gamma-chain clones appear in this sample, 6% to 7.5% of them only once. The ten largest clones represent less than 80% of the sample. The sample consisted of blood. The receptors shown here come from a human donor with gamma-delta T-cell large granular lymphocyte leukemia.

This clone has ten or more counts. CDR3: CATWDGMGYKKLF. CDR3 sequence (DNA): TGTGCCACCTGGGACGGGATGGGGTATAAGAAACTCTTT. V gene TRGV2 combines with J gene TRGJ1 or TRGJ2. The J gene is not listed in TCRdb, so it was assigned here from a DNA match to germline. V was clipped by 0 bases and J by 7 bases; unmatched bases: 6. CDR1 and CDR2 (germline): EGSNGY, YDSYNSKV. The CDR3 spans 13 residues.

This clone is labeled medium-sized. This chain links TRGV2 with TRGJ1 or TRGJ2. TCRdb lists no J gene, so it was determined here by aligning the DNA to germline. The germline V gene has CDR1 EGSNGY and CDR2 YDSYNSKV. Trimming took 0 bases from V and 0 from J; bases not matched to a gene: 2. This CDR3 comprises 14 residues. The CDR3: CATWDGWNYYKKLF. CDR3 bases: TGTGCCACCTGGGACGGGTGGAATTATTATAAGAAACTCTTT.

The chain is built from TRGV10 and TRGJP1. Here the J gene was assigned by germline matching of the DNA, as TCRdb has none. TRGV10 has ORF status, its function being uncertain. The trim removed 8 bases at V and 9 bases at J, leaving 19 bases unmatched. This CDR3 is 16 amino acids long. The CDR3 region has the DNA TGTGCTGCGTGGGATAAGAAGCGGGGACACTGTTGGTTCAAGATATTT. Residues: CAAWDKKRGHCWFKIF.

By its share, this clone is medium-sized (0.01 to 0.1%). The rearrangement joins TRGV8 to TRGJP. The J gene was not available in TCRdb and was assigned here by matching the DNA to germline segments. Germline V gene data show CDR1 as VENAVY and CDR2 as YDSYNSRV. V was pared by 0 bases and J by 9 bases, with 5 bases of the junction left unmatched. This CDR3 contains 16 residues. CDR3 sequence reads: CATWDRQGLGKKIKVF. Written as DNA, the CDR3 is TGTGCCACCTGGGATAGGCAGGGGTTGGGCAAAAAAATCAAGGTATTT.

This clone was counted at least ten times. This CDR3 is also generated by other DNA sequences in the sample. The V call is TRGV9, the J call TRGJ1 or TRGJ2. Germline matching of the DNA provided the J gene here, since TCRdb leaves it blank. V lost 0 bases, J lost 7 bases, and 6 bases stayed unmatched. Germline CDR1 is GITISATS and CDR2 is ISYDGTV (reference sequence). This CDR3 contains 13 residues. CDR3 in amino acids: CALWEVLGYKKLF. The DNA of the CDR3 is TGTGCCTTGTGGGAGGTGCTGGGGTATAAGAAACTCTTT.

The table lists this clone with a few counts. The mismatch at residue 3 between this DNA's translation and the TCRdb protein of a much larger clone likely reflects a read error; the protein shown is translated from the DNA. V is TRGV2 and J is TRGJ1 or TRGJ2. TCRdb offers no J gene call, so here the DNA was matched to germline to obtain one. Per germline, CDR1 EGSNGY and CDR2 YDSYNSKV. This CDR3 is built from 14 residues. CDR3 protein: CAAWDGPNYYKKLF. As DNA, the CDR3 is TGTGCCGCCTGGGACGGCCCGAATTATTATAAGAAACTCTTT.

The chain recombines TRGV8 with TRGJ1 or TRGJ2. No J gene is reported in TCRdb; it was inferred here by comparing the DNA with germline. Germline CDR1 and CDR2: VENAVY and YDSYNSRV. The J segment lost 6 bases and the V segment lost 2 bases, leaving 1 base of the junction unmatched. CDR3 length: 11 residues. CDR3 sequence (DNA): TGTGCCACCTGGGATATTTATAAGAAACTCTTT. It codes for CATWDIYKKLF.

This clone counts as medium-sized. The TCRdb record carries a much larger clone's protein, which differs from this DNA's translation at residue 10; a read error is the likely cause, and the protein listed here is the DNA translation. J is TRGJP and V is TRGV9. The J gene is absent in TCRdb and was assigned here via DNA matching to germline. This CDR3 comprises 16 residues. Germline V gene data show CDR1 as GITISATS and CDR2 as ISYDGTV (reference sequence). DNA of the CDR3: TGTGCCTTGTGGGAGGATCGAGAGTTGGACAAAAAAATCAAGGTATTT. Amino acid sequence: CALWEDRELDKKIKVF.

This clone was counted between two and nine times. The protein recorded in TCRdb matches a much larger clone and deviates from this DNA's translation at residue 9, suggesting a read error; the protein here is obtained by translating the DNA. This chain joins TRGV2 and TRGJP1. TCRdb records no J gene; here it was assigned by comparing the DNA to germline. CDR1 and CDR2 from the germline V gene are EGSNGY and YDSYNSKV. The CDR3 extends over 15 amino acids. The junction had 8 bases not matched to a gene; V was cut back by 0 bases and J by 7 bases. CDR3 nucleotide sequence: TGTGCCACCTGGGACGGGCTATCGGATGGTTGGTTCAAGATATTT. This sequence encodes CATWDGLSDGWFKIF.

The CDR3 loop is CATWGRLRKKLF. As DNA, the CDR3 is TGTGCCACCTGGGGGAGATTACGCAAGAAACTCTTT. This sequence joins TRGV2 and TRGJ1 or TRGJ2. TCRdb leaves out the J gene; it was filled in here by matching the DNA to germline. Per germline, CDR1 EGSNGY and CDR2 YDSYNSKV. The CDR3 length is 12 residues. V shed 5 bases and J 10 bases; nucleotides not matched to a gene: 11.

This clone is termed medium-sized. The J gene is TRGJP2, the V gene TRGV2. The J gene comes from matching the DNA to germline here; TCRdb lacks it. V lost 0 bases and J lost 2; bases outside the gene matches: 9. The CDR3 is 17 residues long. The germline V gene encodes CDR1 EGSNGY and CDR2 YDSYNSKV. As DNA, the CDR3 is TGTGCCACCTGGGACGGGCTAGGGGGGAGTAGTGATTGGATCAAGACGTTT. Amino acids: CATWDGLGGSSDWIKTF.